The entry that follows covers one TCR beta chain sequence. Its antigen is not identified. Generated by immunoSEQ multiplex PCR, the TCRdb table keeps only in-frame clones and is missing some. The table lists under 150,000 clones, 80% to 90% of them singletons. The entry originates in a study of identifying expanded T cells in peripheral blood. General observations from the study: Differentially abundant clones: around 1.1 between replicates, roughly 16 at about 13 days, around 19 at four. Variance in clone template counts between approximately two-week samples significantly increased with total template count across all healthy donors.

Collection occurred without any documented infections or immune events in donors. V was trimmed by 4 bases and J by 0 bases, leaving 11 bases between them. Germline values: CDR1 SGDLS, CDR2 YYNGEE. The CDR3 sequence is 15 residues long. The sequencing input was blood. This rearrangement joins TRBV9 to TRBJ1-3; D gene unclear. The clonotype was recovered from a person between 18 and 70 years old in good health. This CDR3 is CASSPTRLSGNTIYF. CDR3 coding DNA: TGTGCCAGCAGCCCTACGAGGCTCTCTGGAAACACCATATATTTT.